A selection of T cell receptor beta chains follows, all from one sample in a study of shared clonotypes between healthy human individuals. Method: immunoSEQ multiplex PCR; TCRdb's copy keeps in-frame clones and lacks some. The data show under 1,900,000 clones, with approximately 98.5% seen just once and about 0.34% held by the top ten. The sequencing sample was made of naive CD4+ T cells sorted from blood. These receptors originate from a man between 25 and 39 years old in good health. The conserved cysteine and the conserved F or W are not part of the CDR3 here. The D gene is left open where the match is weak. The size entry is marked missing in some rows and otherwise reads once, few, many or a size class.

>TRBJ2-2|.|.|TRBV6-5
ASSLGVVGRTGELF
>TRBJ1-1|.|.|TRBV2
ASSPPVSNTEAF
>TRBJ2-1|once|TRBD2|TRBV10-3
AIRADAGGSYNEQF
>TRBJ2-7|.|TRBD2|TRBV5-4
ASSLGGSGSGEQY
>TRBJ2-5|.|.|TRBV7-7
ASSSRVGGETQY
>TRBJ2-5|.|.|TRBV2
ASSEHLQRYQETQY
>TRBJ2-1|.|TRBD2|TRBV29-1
SVDLSGIYNEQF
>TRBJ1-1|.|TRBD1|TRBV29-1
SVDRGGGTEAF
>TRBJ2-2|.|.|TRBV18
ASSPGAIRGTGELF
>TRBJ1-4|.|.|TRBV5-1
ASSLVTGPGEKLF
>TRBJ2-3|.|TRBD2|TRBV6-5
ASTASGSADTQY
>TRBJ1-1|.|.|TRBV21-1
ASALGNTEAF
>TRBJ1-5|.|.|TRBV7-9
ASSSRGSDQPQH
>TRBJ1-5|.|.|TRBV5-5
ASSLSWVNQPQH
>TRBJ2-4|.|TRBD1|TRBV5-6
ASSRGQAGDIQY
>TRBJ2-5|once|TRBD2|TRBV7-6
ASSLGTSSQETQY
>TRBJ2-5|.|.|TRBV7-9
ASSPWESHQETQY
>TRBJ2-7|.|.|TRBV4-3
ASSHGTSGSYEQY
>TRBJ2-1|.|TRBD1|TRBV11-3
ASSTRQGSAEQF
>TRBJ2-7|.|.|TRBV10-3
AIRRQVTYEQY
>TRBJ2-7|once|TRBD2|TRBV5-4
ASSLGAGGSYEQY
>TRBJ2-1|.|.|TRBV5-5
ASSLSGDVSYNEQF
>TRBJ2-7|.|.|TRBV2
ASRSGIGVYEQY
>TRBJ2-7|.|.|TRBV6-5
ASSYSPPGTYEQY